This T cell receptor beta chain was sequenced in a study of neoadjuvant anti-PD-1 for oral cavity cancer. Libraries were prepared by immunoSEQ multiplex PCR; TCRdb keeps only in-frame clonotypes and omits some of them. The repertoire has around 6,000 clones, 45% to 65% of them found once; the top ten carry 7.2%. Concerning this clone itself: The target antigen is unknown.

Broader study findings: Expansion of preexisting intratumoral clones was suggested to aid response.

In germline, CDR1 is LNHDA, CDR2 SQIVND (reference sequence). This CDR3 spans 14 amino acids. Trimming removed 1 base from V and 5 bases from J, with 11 bases in between. As to time point: after neoadjuvant nivolumab, at surgical resection. Sequenced here: tumor tissue, sampled after nivolumab (anti-PD-1) treatment. This chain links TRBV19 with TRBJ1-1; D is perhaps TRBD1 (6 bases). This receptor was identified in a person between 40 and 79 years old with oral cavity squamous cell carcinoma. CDR3 loop: CASSIGGARTEAFF. CDR3 coding DNA: TGTGCCAGTAGTATAGGGGGGGCCCGGACTGAAGCTTTCTTT.